This TCR beta chain was identified during a study of beta chain features in type 1 diabetes. Study-level background: The samples had about 100,000,000 sorted cells examined in all.

This clone came up once. The antigen remains undetermined. V shed 3 bases and J 1 base; nucleotides not matched to a gene: 6. The CDR3 extends over 15 amino acids. The V gene's germline CDR1 is SGHTA and CDR2 FQGTGA. Every participating donor gave one draw, a heparinised blood sample averaging around 120 mL. Study-wide results and limits: VDJ junctions sequenced from type 1 diabetes patients showed fewer insertions and more deletions.

The study reverse transcribed the entire isolated RNA, so it sequenced expressed TCRB transcripts. Each sample of naive, central memory or regulatory T cells had, on average, about 3.57 million reads. Some clones are missing from TCRdb's copy, which holds only in-frame ones; the method was immunoSEQ multiplex PCR. Among under 500,000 clones listed, approximately 30% were seen once. The sequence was obtained from a young man in good health. The chain uses TRBV7-3 and TRBJ2-7; 7 positions match TRBD2. Sequencing was performed on naive CD4+ T cells from blood. The CDR3 nucleotides are TGTGCCAGCAGCTTGGGACCTAGCGGTTCCTACGAGCAGTACTTC. As protein: CASSLGPSGSYEQYF.